The TCR beta chain described here comes from a study of cytomegalovirus exposure and HLA in healthy donors. Findings and caveats of the study: First-cohort TCR clusters were later found to tend to co-occur in the 120 validation repertoires.

Trimming pared 7 bases from V and 4 bases from J, leaving 7 bases between. Germline lookup yields CDR1 LNHDA and CDR2 SQIVND (reference sequence). The CDR3 is 11 residues long. About this clone: The antigen is undetermined.

Here immunoSEQ multiplex PCR was the method, and the copy in TCRdb shows in-frame clones only, minus some. The sample comprises about 280,000 clones, 80% to 90% of which are singletons, and 1% rests with the top ten. The chain carries TRBV19 and TRBJ1-1, with TRBD1 as a possible D gene (5 bases). Sequencing was done on a sample of PBMCs. The clonotype comes from a woman between 18 and 30 years old in good health and CMV-seronegative. The CDR3 nucleotides read TGTGCCAGTAAGGGGTTCACTGAAGCTTTCTTT. Protein: CASKGFTEAFF.